The 25 T cell receptor beta chains given below trace back to one sample, sequenced in a study of blood T cell repertoires in COVID-19. TCRdb's copy holds only in-frame clones and misses some; the assay was immunoSEQ multiplex PCR. The sample has about 47,000 clones, approximately 85% seen once. The sample taken for sequencing was peripheral blood. Every receptor here comes from a human donor with acute or convalescent COVID-19. The donor label of this sample is uncertain.

The chain combines TRBV7-8 with TRBJ2-3; D is undetermined. The CDR3 has 13 amino acids. Germline lookup yields CDR1 SGHVS and CDR2 FQNEAQ. Trimming left V 1 base short and J 3 bases short, with 5 bases between. The CDR3 protein is CASSLGQTDTQYF. The CDR3 nucleotides are TGTGCCAGCAGCTTAGGTCAGACAGATACGCAGTATTTT. Full variable domain (missing parts from reference TRBV7-8 and TRBJ2-3): GAGVSQSPRYKVAKRGQDVALRCDPISGHVSLFWYQQALGQGPEFLTYFQNEAQLDKSGLPSDRFFAERPEGSVSTLKIQRTQQEDSAVYLCASSLGQTDTQYFGPGTRLTVL.

This chain joins TRBV15 and TRBJ2-2, with D hard to call. The CDR3 contains 13 residues. The germline V gene has CDR1 LNHNV and CDR2 YYDKDF (reference sequence). CDR3 loop: CGTQSLNTGELFF. In nucleotides, the CDR3 is TGTGGAACACAGAGCCTGAACACCGGGGAGCTGTTTTTT.

In its sample, this clone was seen once. J is TRBJ1-2 and V is TRBV6-5; TRBD1 matches at 7 bases. J lost 4 bases, V lost 2 bases, and 4 bases had no gene match. Germline loops: CDR1 MNHEY, CDR2 SVGAGI. CDR3 length equals 14 residues. CDR3 region: CASSYDRAPYGYTF. The CDR3, as DNA: TGTGCCAGCAGTTACGACAGGGCCCCCTATGGCTACACCTTC.

This clone has only one observation. The CDR3 loop reads CASSQAQTSSYNEQFF. The CDR3 region has the DNA TGCGCCAGCAGCCAAGCACAGACCTCCTCCTACAATGAGCAGTTCTTC. The chain carries TRBV4-1 and TRBJ2-1; D is unclear. The CDR3 contains 16 residues. Deletions cut 1 base from V and 0 bases from J, with 10 bases between. The germline gives CDR1 MGHRA, CDR2 YSYEKL.

Details on this clone: The junction and the germline gene differ at one end; a read error may be behind it. This chain connects TRBV7-7 to TRBJ1-1; D uncertain. There are 18 residues in the CDR3. Germline CDR1 SSHAT, CDR2 FNYEAQ (reference sequence). This CDR3 reads CASSVPDCGDYMNTEAFF. The CDR3 nucleotides read TGTGCTAGCAGCGTACCCGACTGTGGAGATTACATGAACACTGAAGCTTTCTTT.

This clone was picked up one time. The sample holds other DNA sequences that translate to the same CDR3. The rearrangement joins TRBV13 to TRBJ2-5; no definite D call. Germline V gene data show CDR1 as PRHDT and CDR2 as FYEKMQ (reference sequence). The CDR3 length is 13 residues. The ends were cut back, 0 bases at V and 2 bases at J, with 4 bases in the middle. CDR3 amino acids: CASSLGQQETQYF. The CDR3 DNA reads as TGTGCCAGCAGCTTAGGGCAGCAAGAGACCCAGTACTTC.

The J gene is TRBJ2-2, the V gene TRBV10-3; TRBD1 agrees at 9 bases. This CDR3 is built from 15 residues. Unmatched junction bases numbered 9, after V lost 7 bases and J lost 6 bases. The germline gives CDR1 ENHRY, CDR2 SYGVKD. The CDR3 coding sequence is TGTGCCATCACTCCGGGACAGGGTTTCCCCGGGGAGCTGTTTTTT. Its translation is CAITPGQGFPGELFF.

V gene TRBV5-4 combines with J gene TRBJ1-2; D is unclear. V was cut by 3 bases and J by 2 bases, with 2 bases left in between. In germline, CDR1 is SGHNT, CDR2 YYREEE (reference sequence). There are 11 residues in the CDR3. In DNA form, the CDR3 reads TGTGCCAGCAGCTCGAACTATGGCTACACCTTC. Translated, it gives CASSSNYGYTF.

CDR3 region: CASSLAGPGETQYF. The CDR3 DNA is TGTGCCAGCAGCTTGGCGGGTCCAGGGGAGACCCAGTACTTC. The gene calls are TRBV5-4 and TRBJ2-5, with D possibly matching TRBD1 (5 bases). From germline, CDR1 is SGHNT and CDR2 YYREEE (reference sequence). Between the trimmed V and J ends, which lost 0 bases and 5 bases, there was a span of 11 bases. The CDR3 totals 14 residues.

The rearrangement links TRBV2 to TRBJ1-4, with 8 bases matching TRBD1. CDR1 and CDR2 from the germline V gene are SNHLY and FYNNEI. The CDR3 length is 14 residues. With 6 bases clipped from V and 8 bases from J, the junction kept 8 bases outside the gene matches. CDR3 nucleotides: TGTGCCAGCAGGGACAGGGCCCTGGGGGAAAAACTGTTTTTT. Translating it yields CASRDRALGEKLFF.

V and J are TRBV5-1 and TRBJ2-1, with a possible D match to TRBD1 (5 bases). The germline CDR1 and CDR2 sequences are SGHRS and YFSETQ. V was trimmed by 7 bases and J by 5 bases, leaving 19 bases between them. CDR3 size: 15 residues. CDR3: CASGFSTEKDNEQFF. The CDR3 DNA follows: TGCGCCAGCGGGTTTTCGACAGAAAAAGACAATGAGCAGTTCTTC. Full variable domain (missing parts from reference TRBV5-1 and TRBJ2-1): KAGVTQTPRYLIKTRGQQVTLSCSPISGHRSVSWYQQTPGQGLQFLFEYFSETQRNKGNFPGRFSGRQFSNSRSEMNVSTLELGDSALYLCASGFSTEKDNEQFFGPGTRLTVL.

The chain combines TRBV4-2 with TRBJ1-5; D call uncertain. Trimming pared 4 bases from V and 5 bases from J, leaving 9 bases between. The CDR3 runs to 13 residues. Germline CDR1 reads LGHNA; CDR2 reads YNFKEQ. CDR3 DNA sequence: TGTGCCAGCAGCCGGGCAGGCGATCAGCCCCAGCATTTT. Encoded protein: CASSRAGDQPQHF.

This clone has a handful of counts. V usage is TRBV18 and J usage is TRBJ1-1, with D perhaps matching TRBD1 (6 bases). Germline V gene data show CDR1 as KGHSH and CDR2 as LQKENI. Trimming cost V 4 bases and J 0 bases, with 9 bases left between them. CDR3 length: 14 residues. For the CDR3, the DNA is TGTGCCAGCTCACGGGGACAACTGAACACTGAAGCTTTCTTT. Translation gives CASSRGQLNTEAFF. The full variable domain, in which reference TRBV18 and TRBJ1-1 provide the parts outside the CDR3, is NAGVMQNPRHLVRRRGQEARLRCSPMKGHSHVYWYRQLPEEGLKFMVYLQKENIIDESGMPKERFSAEFPKEGPSILRIQQVVRGDSAAYFCASSRGQLNTEAFFGQGTRLTVV.

The V call is TRBV7-2, the J call TRBJ1-2, with no clear D. With 0 bases removed from V and 4 bases from J, the gap between germline ends came to 9 bases. Germline CDR1 reads SGHTA; CDR2 reads FQGNSA. This CDR3 contains 14 residues. CDR3 nucleotide sequence: TGTGCCAGCAGCTTAGCGCCGGGTCTCTATGGCTACACCTTC. Protein sequence: CASSLAPGLYGYTF.

The V gene is TRBV3-1 (or the pseudogene TRBV3-2), the J gene TRBJ1-4, with TRBD1 matching over 12 bases. The junction had 6 bases not matched to a gene; V was cut back by 1 base and J by 3 bases. Per germline, CDR1 LGHDT and CDR2 YNNKEL (reference sequence). The CDR3 has 18 residues. The CDR3 protein is CASSQVRGQGASNEKLFF. CDR3 bases: TGTGCCAGCAGCCAAGTGAGGGGACAGGGGGCCTCTAATGAAAAACTGTTTTTT.

The chain carries TRBV6-2 or TRBV6-3 and TRBJ1-5, with D perhaps matching TRBD1 (5 bases). The V end was cut by 2 bases, the J end by 6 bases, with 14 bases between. Per germline, CDR1 MNHEY and CDR2 SVGEGT. There are 15 residues in the CDR3. The CDR3 here is CASSYKPGRGQPQHF. Here the CDR3 DNA reads TGTGCCAGCAGTTACAAGCCAGGAAGGGGTCAGCCCCAGCATTTT.

DNA of the CDR3: TGTGCCAGCAGCTTGGGAGGACTAGCGATTTACGAGCAGTACTTC. Translating it yields CASSLGGLAIYEQYF. This sequence joins TRBV5-8 and TRBJ2-7, with 9 bases that match TRBD2. This CDR3 region has 15 residues. Per germline, CDR1 SGHTS and CDR2 YDEGEE. With V trimmed by 0 bases and J by 4 bases, 5 bases remained unmatched.

V usage is TRBV11-3 and J usage is TRBJ1-2; 8 nucleotides line up with TRBD1. The CDR3 is 14 amino acids. The germline gives CDR1 SGHNT, CDR2 YENEEA. V gave up 1 base and J gave up 6 bases; unmatched junction bases: 4. In DNA, the CDR3 is TGTGCCAGCAGCTTAGGGACAGGGATCGATGGCTACACCTTC. This gives the protein CASSLGTGIDGYTF.

The chain has TRBV13 and TRBJ2-7; 9 bases fit TRBD2. V lost 3 bases to trimming and J lost 2 bases; unmatched junction nucleotides: 2. Germline V gives CDR1 PRHDT, CDR2 FYEKMQ (reference sequence). The CDR3 has 14 amino acids. CDR3 nucleotides: TGTGCCAGCAGCTTGGGCGGGAGGGCCTACGAGCAGTACTTC. Translated: CASSLGGRAYEQYF. The whole variable domain, filled in from reference TRBV13 and TRBJ2-7, reads AAGVIQSPRHLIKEKRETATLKCYPIPRHDTVYWYQQGPGQDPQFLISFYEKMQSDKGSIPDRFSAQQFSDYHSELNMSSLELGDSALYFCASSLGGRAYEQYFGPGTRLTVT.

There are a few counts of this clone. The chain uses TRBV30 and TRBJ2-6; D call uncertain. The CDR3 length is 14 residues. From germline, CDR1 is GTSNPN and CDR2 SVGIG (reference sequence). V lost 1 base, J lost 0 bases, and 4 bases lay in between. The CDR3 loop reads CAWSDYSGANVLTF. As DNA, the CDR3 is TGTGCCTGGAGTGATTACTCTGGGGCCAACGTCCTGACTTTC. Looking up the rest from reference TRBV30 and TRBJ2-6 gives the full variable domain: SQTIHQWPATLVQPVGSPLSLECTVEGTSNPNLYWYRQAAGRGLQLLFYSVGIGQISSEVPQNLSASRPQDRQFILSSKKLLLSDSGFYLCAWSDYSGANVLTFGAGSRLTVL.

The V gene is TRBV6-5, the J gene TRBJ1-6; D might be TRBD1 (5 bases). Germline CDR1 is MNHEY and CDR2 is SVGAGI. The CDR3 is 15 amino acids. The V end lost 2 bases, the J end lost 8 bases, and 13 bases lay between the germline ends. As DNA, the CDR3 is TGTGCCAGCAGTTACGAGGCCAGGGAGGATTCACCCCTCCACTTT. This sequence encodes CASSYEAREDSPLHF.

This clone was observed a single time. In DNA form, the CDR3 reads TGTGCCAGCTCACCGAGCCGGGAGGGCCCCCAAGAGACCCAGTACTTC. Protein sequence: CASSPSREGPQETQYF. The rearrangement links TRBV18 to TRBJ2-5, with 8 bases aligning to TRBD2. The germline gives CDR1 KGHSH, CDR2 LQKENI. Trimming removed 3 bases from V and 1 base from J; junction bases left unmatched: 7. The CDR3 consists of 16 residues.

The chain recombines TRBV6-2 or TRBV6-3 with TRBJ2-1; 7 nucleotides agree with TRBD1. The germline V gene has CDR1 MNHEY and CDR2 SVGEGT. There are 17 residues in the CDR3. V gave up 2 bases and J gave up 0 bases; unmatched junction bases: 7. The CDR3 nucleotides are TGTGCCAGCAGTTACAGGATGGACAGGCCCTCCTACAATGAGCAGTTCTTC. This sequence encodes CASSYRMDRPSYNEQFF.

The chain joins TRBV5-4 to TRBJ2-7; TRBD1 matches 11 bases. Germline CDR1 and CDR2: SGHNT and YYREEE (reference sequence). V gave up 3 bases and J gave up 2 bases; unmatched junction bases: 7. The CDR3 is made up of 16 amino acids. CDR3 nucleotides: TGTGCCAGCAGCTCGATGGACAGGGGGCGAGCCTACGAGCAGTACTTC. This encodes CASSSMDRGRAYEQYF.

V and J are TRBV29-1 and TRBJ2-7; D gene uncertain. V was pared by 1 base and J by 2 bases, with 12 bases between. Per the germline V gene, CDR1 is SQVTM and CDR2 is ANQGSEA. This CDR3 contains 14 residues. CDR3 sequence reads: CSVEGSHSPYEQYF. The DNA of the CDR3 is TGCAGCGTTGAAGGTTCCCACAGTCCCTACGAGCAGTACTTC.